This record concerns one TCR beta chain sequence. Other DNA sequences from this sample encode an identical CDR3 as well. This entry comes from a study of blood T cell repertoires in COVID-19. Study information: The United States, Italy and Spain provided the acute and convalescent COVID-19 samples. Sources were T cells, B-cell-depleted T cells, or PBMCs; the material itself was cDNA or gDNA.

In the study's own analysis: Amplifying reference gene primers gave estimates of nucleated cell counts. Data came from immunoSEQ multiplex PCR; TCRdb stores just in-frame clones and leaves some out. The V and J calls and clone size are taken from that table; D and trimming were inferred from the DNA. The sample contains about 250,000 clones, 70% to 90% of which appear only once. The clonotype originates from a woman younger than 45 with active or convalescent COVID-19. Material: peripheral blood.

The CDR3 region is CASSLSGDNEQFF. CDR3 coding DNA: TGTGCCAGCAGCTTATCGGGGGACAATGAGCAGTTCTTC. V is TRBV7-9 and J is TRBJ2-1; tentatively, D is TRBD2 (6 bases). Germline CDR1 and CDR2: SEHNR and FQNEAQ (reference sequence). V was pared by 2 bases and J by 5 bases, with 7 bases between. The CDR3 spans 13 residues.